This TCR beta chain came from a study of CD8+ T cells in alopecia areata. The wider study: Patients received oral tofacitinib, 5 to 10 mg twice daily, for moderate-to-severe alopecia areata. Patients took tofacitinib for 6 to 18 months, followed by 6 drug-free months. The study's findings and limits: Sequenced scalp T cells also include alphabeta T cells resident in normal skin.

In each case, RNA was isolated and then reverse transcribed into cDNA as the sequencing template. Sequencing used immunoSEQ multiplex PCR; TCRdb keeps in-frame clones, though not all of them. The data show some 180,000 clones, 50% to 65% seen once. Indicated treatment: oral pan-JAK inhibitor, 5-10 mg twice daily. The CDR3 has 13 residues. V shed 6 bases and J 7 bases; nucleotides not matched to a gene: 3. Germline lookup yields CDR1 LGHNA and CDR2 YNFKEQ. A note on this clone: Antigen specificity is unknown.

The sequence came from a human donor with alopecia areata. The gene calls are TRBV4-2 and TRBJ1-5; 10 bases fit TRBD1. The sequencing used CD8+ T cells sorted from blood, collected at week 24, from a patient treated with tofacitinib. As DNA, the CDR3 is TGTGCCAGCAGTCAGGACAGGGGGCAGCCCCAGCATTTT. Protein sequence: CASSQDRGQPQHF.